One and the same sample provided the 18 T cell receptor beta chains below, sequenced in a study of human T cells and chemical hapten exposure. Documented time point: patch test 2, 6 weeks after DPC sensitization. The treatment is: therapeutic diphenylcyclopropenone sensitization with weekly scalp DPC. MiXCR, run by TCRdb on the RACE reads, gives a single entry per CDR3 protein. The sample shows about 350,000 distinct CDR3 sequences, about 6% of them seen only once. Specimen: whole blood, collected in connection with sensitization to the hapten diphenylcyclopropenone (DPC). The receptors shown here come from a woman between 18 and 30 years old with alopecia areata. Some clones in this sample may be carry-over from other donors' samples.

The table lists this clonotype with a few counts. The CDR3 here is CASSLDATGDSYGYTF. The CDR3 bases are TGTGCCAGCAGCTTAGATGCGACAGGGGACAGCTATGGCTACACCTTC. The chain recombines TRBV7-3 with TRBJ1-2; TRBD1 matches at 8 bases. J lost 4 bases, V lost 2 bases, and 9 bases had no gene match. Germline CDR1 and CDR2: SGHTA and FQGTGA. CDR3 length: 16 amino acids.

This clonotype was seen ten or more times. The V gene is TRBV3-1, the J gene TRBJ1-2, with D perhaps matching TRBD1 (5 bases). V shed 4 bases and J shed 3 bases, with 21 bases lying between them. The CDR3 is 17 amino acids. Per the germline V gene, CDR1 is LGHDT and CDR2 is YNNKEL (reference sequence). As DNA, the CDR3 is TGTGCCAGCAGCCCCAGGGCGGTTTCCAACCCAGACTATGGCTACACCTTC. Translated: CASSPRAVSNPDYGYTF.

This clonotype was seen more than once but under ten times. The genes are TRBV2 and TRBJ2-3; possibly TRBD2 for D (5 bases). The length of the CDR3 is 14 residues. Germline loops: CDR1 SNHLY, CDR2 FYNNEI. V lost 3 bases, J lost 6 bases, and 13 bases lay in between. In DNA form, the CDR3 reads TGTGCCAGCAGTGATTTGGGAGCGACCGATACGCAGTATTTT. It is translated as CASSDLGATDTQYF.

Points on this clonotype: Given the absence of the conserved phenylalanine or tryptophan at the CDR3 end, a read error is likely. CDR3: CASSTGRRAQYI. Here the CDR3 DNA reads TGTGCCAGCAGCACGGGCAGGCGGGCGCAGTATATT. The chain employs TRBV12-3 or TRBV12-4 and TRBJ2-3; TRBD2 might be the D (5 bases). V lost 6 bases, J lost 10 bases, and 14 bases lay in between. There are 12 residues in the CDR3.

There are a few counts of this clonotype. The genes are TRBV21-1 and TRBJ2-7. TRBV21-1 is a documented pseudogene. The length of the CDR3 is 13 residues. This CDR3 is CASSKEDGYEQYF. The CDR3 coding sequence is TGTGCCAGCAGCAAAGAAGATGGCTACGAGCAGTACTTC.

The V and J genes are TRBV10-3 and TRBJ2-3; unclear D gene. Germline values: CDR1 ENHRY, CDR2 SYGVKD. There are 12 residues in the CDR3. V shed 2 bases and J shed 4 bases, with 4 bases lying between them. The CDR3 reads CAISERPDTQYF. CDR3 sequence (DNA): TGTGCCATCAGTGAGCGGCCAGATACGCAGTATTTT.

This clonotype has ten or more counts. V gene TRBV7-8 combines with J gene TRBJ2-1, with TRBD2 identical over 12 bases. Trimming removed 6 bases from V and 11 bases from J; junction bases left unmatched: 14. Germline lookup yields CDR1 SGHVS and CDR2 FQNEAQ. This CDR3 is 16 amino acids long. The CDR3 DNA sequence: TGTGCCAGCAGTTTCCTCGCGCGGCTAGCGGGGGGGAAGCAGTTCTTC. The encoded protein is CASSFLARLAGGKQFF.

The CDR3 DNA reads as TGTGCCAGCAGCTTAGGGGGGAGCCTTTACGAGCAGTACTTC. Translated: CASSLGGSLYEQYF. V is TRBV7-2 and J is TRBJ2-7; D is possibly TRBD1 or TRBD2 (5 bases each). V shed 1 base and J shed 4 bases, with 11 bases lying between them. Germline lookup yields CDR1 SGHTA and CDR2 FQGNSA. This CDR3 has 14 amino acids.

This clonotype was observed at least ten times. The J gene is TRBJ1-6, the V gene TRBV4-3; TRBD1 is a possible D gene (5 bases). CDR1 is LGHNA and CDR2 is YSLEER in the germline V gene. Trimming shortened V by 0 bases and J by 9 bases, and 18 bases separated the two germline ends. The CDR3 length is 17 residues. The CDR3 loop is CASSQDSSGGFGSPLHF. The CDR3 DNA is TGCGCCAGCAGCCAAGATTCTAGCGGGGGGTTCGGTTCACCCCTCCACTTT.

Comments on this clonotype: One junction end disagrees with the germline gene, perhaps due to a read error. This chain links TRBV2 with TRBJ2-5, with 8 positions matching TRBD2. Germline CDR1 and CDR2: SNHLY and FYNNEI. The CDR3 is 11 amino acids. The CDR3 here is CASSETSGWDF. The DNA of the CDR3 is TGTGCCAGCAGTGAAACTAGCGGCTGGGACTTC. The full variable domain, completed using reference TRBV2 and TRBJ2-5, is EPEVTQTPSHQVTQMGQEVILRCVPISNHLYFYWYRQILGQKVEFLVSFYNNEISEKSEIFDDQFSVERPDGSNFTLKIRSTKLEDSAMYFCASSETSGWDFGPGTRLLVL.

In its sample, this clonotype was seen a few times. The CDR3 sequence: CSASRQGAPNSPLHF. Written as DNA, the CDR3 is TGCAGTGCTAGTAGACAGGGCGCTCCTAATTCACCCCTCCACTTT. This rearrangement joins TRBV20-1 to TRBJ1-6, with 7 bases aligning to TRBD1. The CDR3 spans 15 residues. V lost 3 bases, J lost 6 bases, and 8 bases stayed unmatched. The V gene's germline CDR1 is DFQATT and CDR2 SNEGSKA (reference sequence).

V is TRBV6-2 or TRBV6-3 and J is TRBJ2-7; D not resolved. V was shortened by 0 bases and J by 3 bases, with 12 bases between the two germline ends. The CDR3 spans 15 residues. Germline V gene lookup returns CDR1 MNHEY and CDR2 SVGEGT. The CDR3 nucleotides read TGTGCCAGCAGTTACTCGAAGAGAAGCAGCTACGAGCAGTACTTC. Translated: CASSYSKRSSYEQYF.

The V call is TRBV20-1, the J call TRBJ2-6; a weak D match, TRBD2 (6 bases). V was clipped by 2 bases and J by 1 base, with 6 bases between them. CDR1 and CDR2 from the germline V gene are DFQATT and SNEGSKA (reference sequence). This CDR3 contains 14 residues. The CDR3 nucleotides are TGCAGTGCTAGACGGGGGTCTGGGGCCAACGTCCTGACTTTC. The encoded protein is CSARRGSGANVLTF.

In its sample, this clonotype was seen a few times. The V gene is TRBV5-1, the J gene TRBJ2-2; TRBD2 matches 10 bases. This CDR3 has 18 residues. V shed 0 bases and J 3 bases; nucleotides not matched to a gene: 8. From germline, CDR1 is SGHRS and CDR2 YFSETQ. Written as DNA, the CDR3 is TGCGCCAGCAGCTTGGTTATGCTAGCGGGGGTAGACACCGGGGAGCTGTTTTTT. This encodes CASSLVMLAGVDTGELFF.

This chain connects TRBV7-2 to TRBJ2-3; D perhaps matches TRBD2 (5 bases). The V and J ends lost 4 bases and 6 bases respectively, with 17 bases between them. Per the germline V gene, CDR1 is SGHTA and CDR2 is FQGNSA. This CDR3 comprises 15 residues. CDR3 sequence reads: CASSSWAGVGDTQYF. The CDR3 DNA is TGTGCCAGCAGCTCCTGGGCGGGTGTCGGGGATACGCAGTATTTT.

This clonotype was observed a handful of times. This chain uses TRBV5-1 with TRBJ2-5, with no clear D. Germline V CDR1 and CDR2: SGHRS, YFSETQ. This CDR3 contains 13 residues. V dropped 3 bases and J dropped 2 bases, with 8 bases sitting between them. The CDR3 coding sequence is TGCGCCAGCAGCTCTCCATGGCAAGAGACCCAGTACTTC. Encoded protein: CASSSPWQETQYF.

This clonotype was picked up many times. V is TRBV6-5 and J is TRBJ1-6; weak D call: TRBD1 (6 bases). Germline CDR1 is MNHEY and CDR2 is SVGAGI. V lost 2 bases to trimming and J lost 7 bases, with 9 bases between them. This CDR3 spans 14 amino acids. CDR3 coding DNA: TGTGCCAGCAGTTACACAGGGACCAATTCACCCCTCCACTTT. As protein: CASSYTGTNSPLHF.

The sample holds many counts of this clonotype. CDR3 coding DNA: TGTGCCAGCAGGGAAACGGTACAACTGATGCTTTCACCCCTCCACTTT. It encodes CASRETVQLMLSPLHF. The gene calls are TRBV6-1 and TRBJ1-6; no reliable D call. There are 16 residues in the CDR3. V was clipped by 6 bases and J by 9 bases, with 21 bases between them. CDR1 and CDR2 (germline): MNHNS, SASEGT.